This TCR beta chain was retrieved from a study of post-analysis software for immune sequencing data. Across the whole study: Patients with relapsing-remitting, secondary progressive and progressive-relapsing multiple sclerosis courses were all represented. General study points: Five TRBV segments were significantly more frequent in patients than in controls. TRBV5-6, TRBV5-1 and TRBV20-1 were among these segments.

As regards this clonotype: Antigen: not known. An end of the junction does not agree with germline; a read error may underlie this.

cDNA libraries of TCR beta carried unique molecular identifiers. In TCRdb, the PCR reads were re-called with MiXCR into one record per CDR3 protein. The sample has some 800,000 distinct CDR3 sequences; 40% to 55% are singletons. The CDR3 has 13 amino acids. From germline, CDR1 is LGHDT and CDR2 YNNKEL (reference sequence). Input material: blood. This clonotype originated in a girl aged 5 to 17 with multiple sclerosis. The rearrangement uses TRBV3-1 and TRBJ1-6; D is undetermined. CDR3 sequence: CASSQMVDQPPHF. CDR3 sequence (DNA): TGTGCCAGCAGCCAAATGGTGGACCAACCCCCCCACTTT.